Listed below are T cell receptor beta chains from one sample, sequenced in a study of cytomegalovirus exposure and HLA in healthy donors. Generated by immunoSEQ multiplex PCR, the TCRdb table keeps only in-frame clones and is missing some. Found here are approximately 200,000 clones, about 79% of them singletons; the top ten hold roughly 0.1%. Material: PBMCs. The receptor set was obtained from a boy between 2 and 15 years old in good health and CMV-seronegative. The CDR3 runs from the conserved cysteine through the conserved F or W. A D gene is named only where the DNA matches it firmly. Some rows mark clone size as missing; the rest say once, few, many or name a class of expanded clone.

>TRBV6-6|TRBJ2-7|TRBD1|.
TGTGCCAGCAGTTACTCGGGGACAGGGAACGAGCAGTACTTC
CASSYSGTGNEQYF
>TRBV6-6|TRBJ2-7|.|.
TGTGCCAGCAGTTACTCCCCCGGTACTACCTACGAGCAGTACTTC
CASSYSPGTTYEQYF
>TRBV7-9|TRBJ1-4|TRBD1|.
TGTGCCAGCAGCTCGCGGGACAGGGGGCTGGATGGAGAAAAACTGTTTTTT
CASSSRDRGLDGEKLFF
>TRBV6-6|TRBJ1-5|.|few
TGTGCCAGCACCATTACCCCCGGGCCCCAGCATTTT
CASTITPGPQHF
>TRBV10-1|TRBJ2-7|.|.
TGCGCCAGCAGTGAGCCGGGAATTAAACAGCTTTGCTCCTACGAGCAGTACTTC
CASSEPGIKQLCSYEQYF
>TRBV5-1|TRBJ2-7|TRBD1|once
TGCGCCAGCAGTTTGGCCGGGACAGGGGGAAACGAGCAGTACTTC
CASSLAGTGGNEQYF
>TRBV27|TRBJ2-6|.|.
TGTGCCAGCAGTTTAAGGGGCTCTGGGGCCAACGTCCTGACTTTC
CASSLRGSGANVLTF
>TRBV9|TRBJ1-1|.|.
TGTGCCAGCAGCAAAACCGCGCCGGGACACACCTTGAACACTGAAGCTTTCTTT
CASSKTAPGHTLNTEAFF
>TRBV18|TRBJ2-7|.|.
TGTGCCAGCTCCCCTACCGACACCTCCTACGAGCAGTACTTC
CASSPTDTSYEQYF
>TRBV7-2|TRBJ1-5|.|.
TGTGCCAGCAGCTTAGTGGGCTCCCAGCCCCAGCATTTT
CASSLVGSQPQHF
>TRBV30|TRBJ1-1|.|once
TGTGCCTGGAGTGTGGGCCCGGGGACTGAAGCTTTCTTT
CAWSVGPGTEAFF
>TRBV5-4|TRBJ1-2|TRBD1|.
TGTGCCAGCAGCTATCCGGACAGGGGGTATGGCTACACCTTC
CASSYPDRGYGYTF
>TRBV7-8|TRBJ2-1|.|.
TGTGCCAGCAGCTTAGACGTAGCGGATGAGCAGTTCTTC
CASSLDVADEQFF
>TRBV23-1|TRBJ2-3|TRBD2|.
TGCGCCAGCAGTCCCCCGGGACTAGCGGGGGGCCAAAGGAGAGATACGCAGTATTTT
CASSPPGLAGGQRRDTQYF
>TRBV13|TRBJ2-1|TRBD1|.
TGTGCCAGCAGCCCTCCAGGGGGAAACTACAATGAGCAGTTCTTC
CASSPPGGNYNEQFF
>TRBV18|TRBJ2-7|TRBD1|.
TGTGCCAGCTCACAATCAGCGGGACAGGGGCCGGGCGAGCAGTACTTC
CASSQSAGQGPGEQYF
>TRBV6-6|TRBJ1-2|TRBD1|.
TGTGCCAGCAGTCCCGGGACAGGAAACTATGGCTACACCTTC
CASSPGTGNYGYTF
>TRBV9|TRBJ2-2|.|.
TGTGCCAGCAGCGTAGGACCCAGGGCAAACACCGGGGAGCTGTTTTTT
CASSVGPRANTGELFF
>TRBV20-1|TRBJ2-5|.|.
TGCAGTGCGTTTCTAGAGACCCAGTACTTC
CSAFLETQYF
>TRBV2|TRBJ1-6|.|.
TGTGCCACCTCCGGGACAAGTGGTTCACCCCTCCACTTT
CATSGTSGSPLHF
>TRBV2|TRBJ2-7|TRBD1|few
TGTGCCAGCAGTGGGGGACAGGGGGACGAGCAGTACTTC
CASSGGQGDEQYF
>TRBV5-6|TRBJ1-4|TRBD1|.
TGTGCCAGCAGCTCCACAGGGGTTAATGAAAAACTGTTTTTT
CASSSTGVNEKLFF
>TRBV5-6|TRBJ2-7|TRBD2|.
TGTGCCAGCAGCTACGACGGGGGGGCCTACGAGCAGTACTTC
CASSYDGGAYEQYF
>TRBV5-6|TRBJ1-2|TRBD1|.
TGTGCCAGCAGCTCCTTGGACAGGGAAGCCTATGGCTACACCTTC
CASSSLDREAYGYTF
>TRBV5-1|TRBJ2-3|.|.
TGCGCCAGCAGCTTGGGGGTAGGGGGAAGAGATACGCAGTATTTT
CASSLGVGGRDTQYF
>TRBV13|TRBJ1-1|.|once
TGTGCCAGCAGCGCCCGACTAACAGCGAACACTGAAGCTTTCTTT
CASSARLTANTEAFF
>TRBV7-8|TRBJ1-5|TRBD1|.
TGTGCCAGCAGCCCCCGGGACAGGGTACAGCCCCAGCATTTT
CASSPRDRVQPQHF
>TRBV5-4|TRBJ2-5|TRBD2|.
TGTGCCAGCAGCCCCGCGGCGGCGGGGGGGGAGACCCAGTACTTC
CASSPAAAGGETQYF
>TRBV14|TRBJ1-2|TRBD1|.
TGTGCCAGCAGCCAATCTGGACAGGGCATATTTAACTATGGCTACACCTTC
CASSQSGQGIFNYGYTF
>TRBV9|TRBJ2-1|TRBD2|once
TGTGCCAGCAGCGTAGTGGGGACTAACAATGAGCAGTTCTTC
CASSVVGTNNEQFF
>TRBV7-9|TRBJ1-2|.|.
TGTGCCAGCAGCCCTCCGGGGACACCCGAGGCTAACTATGGCTACACCTTC
CASSPPGTPEANYGYTF
>TRBV10-1|TRBJ2-2|TRBD2|.
TGCGCCAGCAGACCGGGGGGTCCGAACACCGGGGAGCTGTTTTTT
CASRPGGPNTGELFF
>TRBV7-2|TRBJ2-3|.|.
TGTGCCACCTCCCGGGACTGGAACACAGATACGCAGTATTTT
CATSRDWNTDTQYF
>TRBV27|TRBJ2-2|.|.
TGTGCCAGCAGTGCTGGGGGCTACAACACCGGGGAGCTGTTTTTT
CASSAGGYNTGELFF
>TRBV6-1|TRBJ1-5|.|.
TGTGCCAGCAGTGAAAGAGGGGGATTGGGCAATCAGCCCCAGCATTTT
CASSERGGLGNQPQHF
>TRBV6-5|TRBJ2-5|TRBD2|.
TGTGCCACCCGGCCCGTAGCGGGGGGACAAGAGACCCAGTACTTC
CATRPVAGGQETQYF
>TRBV7-6|TRBJ1-6|TRBD1|few
TGTGCCAGCAGCTTAGCGGGACAGGGAGGTTCACCCCTCCACTTT
CASSLAGQGGSPLHF